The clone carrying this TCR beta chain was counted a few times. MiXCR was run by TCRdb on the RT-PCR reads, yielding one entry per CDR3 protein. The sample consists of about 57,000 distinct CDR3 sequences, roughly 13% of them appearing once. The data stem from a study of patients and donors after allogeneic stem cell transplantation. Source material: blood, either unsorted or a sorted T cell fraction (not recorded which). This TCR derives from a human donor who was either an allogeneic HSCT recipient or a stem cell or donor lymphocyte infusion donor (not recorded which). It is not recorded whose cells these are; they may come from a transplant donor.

The CDR3 loop is CSARGVWAYEQYF. DNA of the CDR3: TGCAGTGCTAGGGGGGTTTGGGCCTACGAGCAGTACTTC. The genes are TRBV20-1 and TRBJ2-7; tentatively, D is TRBD1 or TRBD2 (5 bases each). The germline V gene has CDR1 DFQATT and CDR2 SNEGSKA (reference sequence). CDR3 length: 13 residues. The V end lost 3 bases, the J end lost 2 bases, and 11 bases lay between the germline ends.